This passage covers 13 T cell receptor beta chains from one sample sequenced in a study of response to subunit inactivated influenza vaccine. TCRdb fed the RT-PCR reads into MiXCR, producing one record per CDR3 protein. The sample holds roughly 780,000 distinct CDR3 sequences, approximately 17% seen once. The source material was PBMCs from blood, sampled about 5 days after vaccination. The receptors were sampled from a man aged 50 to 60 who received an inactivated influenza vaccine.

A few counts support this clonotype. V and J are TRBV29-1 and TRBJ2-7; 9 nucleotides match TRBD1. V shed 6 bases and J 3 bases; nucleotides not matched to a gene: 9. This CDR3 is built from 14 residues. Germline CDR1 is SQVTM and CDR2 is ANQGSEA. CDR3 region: CSVAGQGAFYEQYF. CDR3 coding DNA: TGCAGCGTAGCGGGACAGGGAGCTTTCTACGAGCAGTACTTC.

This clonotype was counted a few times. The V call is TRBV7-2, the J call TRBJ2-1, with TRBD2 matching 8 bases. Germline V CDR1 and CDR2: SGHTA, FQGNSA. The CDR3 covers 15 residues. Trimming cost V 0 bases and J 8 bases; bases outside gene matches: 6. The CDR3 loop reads CASSLAGGANDEQFF. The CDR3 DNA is TGTGCCAGCAGCTTAGCCGGGGGGGCCAACGATGAGCAGTTCTTC. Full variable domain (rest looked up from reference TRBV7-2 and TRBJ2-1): GAGVSQSPSNKVTEKGKDVELRCDPISGHTALYWYRQSLGQGLEFLIYFQGNSAPDKSGLPSDRFSAERTGGSVSTLTIQRTQQEDSAVYLCASSLAGGANDEQFFGPGTRLTVL.

CDR3 sequence (DNA): TGCAGTGCTAGACTCCAGGGGAGGCAGCCCCAGCATTTT. This translates into CSARLQGRQPQHF. The genes are TRBV20-1 and TRBJ1-5; D may be TRBD1 (6 bases). The CDR3 covers 13 residues. Trimming removed 2 bases at V and 7 bases at J, with 12 bases between. Germline V gives CDR1 DFQATT, CDR2 SNEGSKA (reference sequence).

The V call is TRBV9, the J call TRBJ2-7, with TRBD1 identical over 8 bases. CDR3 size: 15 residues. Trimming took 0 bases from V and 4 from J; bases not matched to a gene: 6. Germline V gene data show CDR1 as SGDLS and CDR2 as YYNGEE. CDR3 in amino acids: CASSVDVRGPYEQYF. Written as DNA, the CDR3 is TGTGCCAGCAGCGTAGATGTCAGGGGGCCGTACGAGCAGTACTTC.

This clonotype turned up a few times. In nucleotides, the CDR3 is TGTGCCAGCAGCTTGGACAGGGTGAGTCAGCCCCAGCATTTT. Amino acids: CASSLDRVSQPQHF. The chain joins TRBV7-8 to TRBJ1-5; the match to TRBD1 covers 8 bases. The germline CDR1 and CDR2 sequences are SGHVS and FQNEAQ. This CDR3 has 14 amino acids. After removal of 3 bases from V and 6 bases from J, the junction contained 4 bases not matched to a gene.

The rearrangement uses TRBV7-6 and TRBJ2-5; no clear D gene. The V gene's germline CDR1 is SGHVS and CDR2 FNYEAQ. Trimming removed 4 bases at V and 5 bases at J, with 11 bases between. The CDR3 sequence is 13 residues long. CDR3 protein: CASSSNLRETQYF. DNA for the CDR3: TGTGCCAGCAGCTCCAATTTGCGCGAGACCCAGTACTTC.

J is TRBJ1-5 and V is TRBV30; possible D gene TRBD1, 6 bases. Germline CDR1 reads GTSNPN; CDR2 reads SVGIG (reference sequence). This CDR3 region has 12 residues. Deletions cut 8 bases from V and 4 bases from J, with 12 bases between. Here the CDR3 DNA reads TGTGCCGAAGGGAGGGGGAATCAGCCCCAGCATTTT. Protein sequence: CAEGRGNQPQHF.

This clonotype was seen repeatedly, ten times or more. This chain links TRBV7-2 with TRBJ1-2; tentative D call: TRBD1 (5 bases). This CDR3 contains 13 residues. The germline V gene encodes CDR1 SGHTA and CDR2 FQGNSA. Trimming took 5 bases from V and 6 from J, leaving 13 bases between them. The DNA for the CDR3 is TGTGCCAGCAGCCGGGACCGGAGGGATGGCTACACCTTC. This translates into CASSRDRRDGYTF.

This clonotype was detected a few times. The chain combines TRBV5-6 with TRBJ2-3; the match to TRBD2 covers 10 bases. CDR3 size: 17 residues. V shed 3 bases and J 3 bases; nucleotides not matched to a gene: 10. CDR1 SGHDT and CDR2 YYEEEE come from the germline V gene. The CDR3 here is CASSSNWGLAFTDTQYF. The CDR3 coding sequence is TGTGCCAGCAGCTCGAATTGGGGACTAGCGTTTACAGATACGCAGTATTTT.

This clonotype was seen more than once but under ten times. The CDR3 DNA reads as TGTGCCAGCAGCTTAGGGAGCTTCTCCTACGAGCAGTACTTC. This translates into CASSLGSFSYEQYF. V usage is TRBV7-2 and J usage is TRBJ2-7, with D hard to call. The germline V and J ends were trimmed by 1 base and 0 bases, with 7 bases remaining between them. The CDR3 contains 14 residues. Germline values: CDR1 SGHTA, CDR2 FQGNSA.

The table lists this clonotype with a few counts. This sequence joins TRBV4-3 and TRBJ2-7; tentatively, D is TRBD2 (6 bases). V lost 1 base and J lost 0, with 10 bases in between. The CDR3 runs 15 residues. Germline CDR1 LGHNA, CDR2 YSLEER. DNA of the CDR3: TGCGCCAGCAGCCAAGGACTAGATGGCTCCTACGAGCAGTACTTC. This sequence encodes CASSQGLDGSYEQYF.

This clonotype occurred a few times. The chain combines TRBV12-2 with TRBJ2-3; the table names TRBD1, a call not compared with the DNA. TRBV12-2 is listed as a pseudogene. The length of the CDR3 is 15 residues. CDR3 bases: TGTGCAAGTCGCTTAGCGGGACAGAGCACAGATACGCAGTATTTT. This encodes CASRLAGQSTDTQYF.

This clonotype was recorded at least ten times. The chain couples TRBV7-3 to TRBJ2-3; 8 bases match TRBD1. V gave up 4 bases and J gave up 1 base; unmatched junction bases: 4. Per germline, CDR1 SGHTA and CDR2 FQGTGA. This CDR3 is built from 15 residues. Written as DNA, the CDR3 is TGTGCCAGCAGCTCAACAGGGGGTGGCACAGATACGCAGTATTTT. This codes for CASSSTGGGTDTQYF.